The TCR beta chain under discussion was sequenced for a study of regulatory T cells in long-lasting Graves disease (dated by TCRdb to the early 2020s). Background on the whole study: Persistent Graves' disease was defined as antithyroid drug treatment for over 5 years with persistently positive TSH receptor autoantibodies. On average, persistent Graves' disease patients in the clinical cohort had been on antithyroid drugs for about 9.3 years. The study was registered as a clinical trial and conducted in China. Persistent Graves' disease patients were compared with newly diagnosed Graves' disease patients by peripheral blood TCR sequencing and RNA sequencing. TCR sequencing covered some 13 persistent and approximately 20 newly diagnosed Graves' disease patients, around 35 samples in total.

Summary of the overall study and its limitations: As a limitation, the authors acknowledged that the small sample size may reduce accuracy. Only the TCR beta chain was sequenced and analyzed. Lower TCR Shannon entropy and fewer highly expanded clones were observed in persistent Graves' disease patients than in newly diagnosed patients, which suggested clonal expansion. More public clonotypes were shared among persistent patients (roughly 3,000) than among newly diagnosed patients (roughly 1,000). TRBV28, TRBJ1-2 and TRBJ2-5 were preferentially used in persistent disease, while TRBV20-1 and TRBJ2-1 were favored in newly diagnosed disease. Only peripheral blood was studied, because thyroid tissue, the primary lesion, was inaccessible.

The time point label corresponds to: persistent/refractory GD, antithyroid drugs over 5 years with positive TRAb. RNA was extracted from PBMCs in TRIzol for both TCR sequencing and RNA sequencing. Graves' disease was diagnosed according to American Thyroid Association guidelines. Patients for the study were recruited at an endocrinology department in Xi'an, China. Each patient gave roughly 8.4 milliliters of peripheral blood, collected in an EDTA anticoagulant tube. Ficoll Paque Plus density gradient separation was used to isolate PBMCs, and no additional T cell sorting was done. An Agilent 2100 Bioanalyzer and agarose gel were used to assess RNA quality, and a NanoDrop 2000 was used to measure RNA concentration. This clonotype appeared many times. Its antigen is currently not known. No per-base quality is available; no much larger clone lies one base away. The protocol used for the library was multiplex PCR. For sequencing, an Illumina HiSeq 4000 was employed. iRepertoire HTBI primers and Arm-PCR amplification of CDR3 regions were used to construct TCR beta libraries. PCR products were gel purified before sequencing. The authors processed their data as follows. Gene usage analysis of CDR3 amino acid clonotypes relied on the roughly 60 TRBV and about 15 TRBJ segments identified across samples. COPE and FqMerger were used to merge filtered high-quality paired reads into contigs. BLAST was used to align contigs to the IMGT TRBV, TRBD and TRBJ reference genes, and CDR3 was defined following IMGT. Any clonotype with a frequency above 0.1% was classified as a highly expanded clone. Shannon entropy served as the measure of repertoire diversity, while the Gini coefficient captured V-J evenness. Public clonotypes were defined as clonotypes shared by more than one individual. The raw public reads went through TCRdb reprocessing: fastp at Q25, MiXCR clone calling, in-frame beta chains kept. Rows with one shared CDR3 protein collapse into an entry with the most common genes and DNA. In this record, the V and J calls reflect TCRdb's handling and not the investigators' own analysis. The sample table holds about 470,000 distinct CDR3 sequences, of which 20% to 25% were seen once. Of the sample, around 7% is held by the ten largest clones.

Its CDR3 holds 14 amino acids, cysteine through phenylalanine. Of all the DNA, just the CDR3 is kept, 42 bases in frame from base 1. V lost 6 bases and J lost 7 bases; the stretch between them is 19 bases long. Sequenced here: peripheral blood mononuclear cells (PBMCs), sampled when the disease was refractory, from a patient treated with antithyroid drugs. The chain joins TRBV12-3 or TRBV12-4 to TRBJ2-7; the D segment may tentatively be TRBD1 or TRBD2, each giving 5 matched bases. The source is a female donor with Graves disease. The CDR3 sequence is CASRPSGRLMEQYF. The nucleotide sequence reads TGTGCCAGCAGGCCATCGGGACGCCTAATGGAGCAGTACTTC.